This T cell receptor (beta chain) was retrieved from a study of T-cell memory formation after mild COVID-19. The study, taken as a whole, reports: In pre-infection memory, a portion of responding clones appeared, which suggested that cross-reactive memory joined. Clones that contracted clustered mainly in CM and EM if CD4+ and in EMRA if CD8+. Whether second-wave clones peaking at day 37 were SARS-CoV-2 specific went unconfirmed.

Sample barcodes and UMIs were carried by the TCR alpha and TCR beta cDNA libraries that 5'RACE generated with constant-segment primers. Using its own MiXCR run on the 5' RACE reads, TCRdb lists one record per CDR3 protein. The sample holds about 340,000 distinct CDR3 sequences, roughly 20% seen once. With V trimmed by 2 bases and J by 5 bases, 8 bases remained unmatched. This CDR3 spans 16 amino acids. From germline, CDR1 is MGHDK and CDR2 SYGVNS. The table lists this clonotype with a few counts. As yet, its antigen is unknown. This sequence joins TRBV25-1 and TRBJ2-5; 10 nucleotides align to TRBD2. What was sequenced was PBMCs or a T cell subset sorted from them (not recorded which). The clonotype originates from a man aged 18 to 29 who had mild COVID-19 (a few samples of this study predate the infection). Cell type and time point are not known. The CDR3 nucleotides read TGTGCCAGCAGTGAAGATCCTAGCGGGGGCGGGGAGACCCAGTACTTC. Protein product: CASSEDPSGGGETQYF. The whole variable domain, remainder taken from reference TRBV25-1 and TRBJ2-5, is EADIYQTPRYLVIGTGKKITLECSQTMGHDKMYWYQQDPGMELHLIHYSYGVNSTEKGDLSSESTVSRIRTEHFPLTLESARPSHTSQYLCASSEDPSGGGETQYFGPGTRLLVL.